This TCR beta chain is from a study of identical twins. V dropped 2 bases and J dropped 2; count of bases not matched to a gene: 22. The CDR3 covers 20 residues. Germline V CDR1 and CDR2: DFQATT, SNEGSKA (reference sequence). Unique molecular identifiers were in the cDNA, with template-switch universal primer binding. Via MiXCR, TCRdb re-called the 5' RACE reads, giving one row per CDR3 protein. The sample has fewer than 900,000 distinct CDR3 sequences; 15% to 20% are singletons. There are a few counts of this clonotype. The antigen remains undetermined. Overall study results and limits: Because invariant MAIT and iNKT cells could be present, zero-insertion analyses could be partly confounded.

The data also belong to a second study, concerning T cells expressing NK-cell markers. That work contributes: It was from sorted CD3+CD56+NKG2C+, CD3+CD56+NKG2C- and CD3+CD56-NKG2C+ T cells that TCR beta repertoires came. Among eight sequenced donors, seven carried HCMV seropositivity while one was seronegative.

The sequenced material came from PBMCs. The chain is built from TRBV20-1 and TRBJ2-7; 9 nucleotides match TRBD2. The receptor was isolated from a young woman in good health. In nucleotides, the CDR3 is TGCAGTGCTAGATCCTCAAGGGCTAGCGGGGCGGAACTTGACCCCTACGAGCAGTACTTC. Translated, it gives CSARSSRASGAELDPYEQYF.